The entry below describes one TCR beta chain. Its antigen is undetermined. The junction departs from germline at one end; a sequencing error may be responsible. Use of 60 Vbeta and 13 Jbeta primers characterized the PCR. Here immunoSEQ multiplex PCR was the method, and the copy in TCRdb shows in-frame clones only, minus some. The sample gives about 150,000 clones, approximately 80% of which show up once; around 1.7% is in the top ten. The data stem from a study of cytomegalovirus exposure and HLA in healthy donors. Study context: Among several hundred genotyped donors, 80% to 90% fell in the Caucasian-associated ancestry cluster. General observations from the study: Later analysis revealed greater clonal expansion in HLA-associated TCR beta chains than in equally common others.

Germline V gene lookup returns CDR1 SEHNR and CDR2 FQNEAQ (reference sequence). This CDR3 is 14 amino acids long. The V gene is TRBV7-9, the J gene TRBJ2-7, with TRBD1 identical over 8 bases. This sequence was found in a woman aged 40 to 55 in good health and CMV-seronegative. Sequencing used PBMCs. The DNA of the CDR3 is TGTTCCAGCAGCTGGACGCAGGGGGCTTTTGAGCAGTACTTC. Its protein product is CSSSWTQGAFEQYF.